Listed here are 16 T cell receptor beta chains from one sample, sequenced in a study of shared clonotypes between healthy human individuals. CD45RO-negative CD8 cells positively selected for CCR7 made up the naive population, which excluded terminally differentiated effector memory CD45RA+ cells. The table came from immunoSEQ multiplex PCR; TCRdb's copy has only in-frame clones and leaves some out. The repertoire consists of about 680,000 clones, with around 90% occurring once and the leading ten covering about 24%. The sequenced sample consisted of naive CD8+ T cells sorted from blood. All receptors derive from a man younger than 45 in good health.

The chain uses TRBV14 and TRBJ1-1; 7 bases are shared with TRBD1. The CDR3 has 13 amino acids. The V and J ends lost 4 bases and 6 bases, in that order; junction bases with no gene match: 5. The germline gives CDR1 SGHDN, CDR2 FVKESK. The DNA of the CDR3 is TGTGCCAGCAGCCTGACAGGGATGGCTGAAGCTTTCTTT. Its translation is CASSLTGMAEAFF.

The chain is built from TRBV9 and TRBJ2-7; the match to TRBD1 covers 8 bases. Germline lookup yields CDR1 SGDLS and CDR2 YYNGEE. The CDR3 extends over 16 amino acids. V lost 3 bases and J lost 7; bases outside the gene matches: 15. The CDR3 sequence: CASSENMGTGGKEQYF. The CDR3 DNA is TGTGCCAGCAGCGAAAATATGGGGACAGGAGGGAAGGAGCAGTACTTC.

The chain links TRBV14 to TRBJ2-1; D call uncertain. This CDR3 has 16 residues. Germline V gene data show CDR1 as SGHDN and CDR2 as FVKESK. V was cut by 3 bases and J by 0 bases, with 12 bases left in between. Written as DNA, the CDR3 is TGTGCCAGCAGCCACAGGATTACGAGCTCCTACAATGAGCAGTTCTTC. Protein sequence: CASSHRITSSYNEQFF.

The CDR3, as DNA: TGTGCCAGCAGTTACCTCCCGGGTTACGAGCAGTACTTC. Translating it yields CASSYLPGYEQYF. The chain has TRBV6-5 and TRBJ2-7; D gene ambiguous. The ends were cut back, 2 bases at V and 4 bases at J, with 9 bases in the middle. This CDR3 has 13 residues. Germline CDR1 is MNHEY and CDR2 is SVGAGI.

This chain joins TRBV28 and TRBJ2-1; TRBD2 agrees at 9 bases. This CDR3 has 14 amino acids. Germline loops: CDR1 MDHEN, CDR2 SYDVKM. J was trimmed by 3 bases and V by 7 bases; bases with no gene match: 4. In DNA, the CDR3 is TGTGCCAGCACTATAGCGGGAGTCTACAATGAGCAGTTCTTC. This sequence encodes CASTIAGVYNEQFF. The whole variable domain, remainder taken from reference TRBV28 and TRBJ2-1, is DVKVTQSSRYLVKRTGEKVFLECVQDMDHENMFWYRQDPGLGLRLIYFSYDVKMKEKGDIPEGYSVSREKKERFSLILESASTNQTSMYLCASTIAGVYNEQFFGPGTRLTVL.

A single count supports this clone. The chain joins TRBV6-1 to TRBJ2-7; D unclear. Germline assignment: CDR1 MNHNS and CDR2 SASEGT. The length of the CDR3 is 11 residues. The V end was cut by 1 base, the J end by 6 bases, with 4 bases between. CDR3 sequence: CASSEGREQYF. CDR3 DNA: TGTGCCAGCAGTGAAGGCCGCGAGCAGTACTTC.

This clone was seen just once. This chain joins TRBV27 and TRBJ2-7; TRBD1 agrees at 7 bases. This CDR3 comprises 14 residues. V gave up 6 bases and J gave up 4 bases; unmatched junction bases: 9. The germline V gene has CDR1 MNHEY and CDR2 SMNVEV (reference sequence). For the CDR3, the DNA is TGTGCCAGCAGCACTAGACAGGGTTTATACGAGCAGTACTTC. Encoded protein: CASSTRQGLYEQYF.

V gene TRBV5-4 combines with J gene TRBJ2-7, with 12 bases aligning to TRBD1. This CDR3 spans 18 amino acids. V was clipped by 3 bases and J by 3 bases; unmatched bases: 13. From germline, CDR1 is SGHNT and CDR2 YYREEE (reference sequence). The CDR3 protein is CASSSADFGTGGSYEQYF. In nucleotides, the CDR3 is TGTGCCAGCAGCTCAGCGGATTTTGGGACAGGGGGCAGCTACGAGCAGTACTTC.

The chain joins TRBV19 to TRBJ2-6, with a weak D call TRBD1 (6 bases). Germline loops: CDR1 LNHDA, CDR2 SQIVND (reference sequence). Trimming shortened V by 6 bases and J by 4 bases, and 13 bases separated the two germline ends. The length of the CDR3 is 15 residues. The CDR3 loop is CASSLAGVGANVLTF. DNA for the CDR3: TGTGCCAGTAGCCTAGCAGGGGTGGGGGCCAACGTCCTGACTTTC.

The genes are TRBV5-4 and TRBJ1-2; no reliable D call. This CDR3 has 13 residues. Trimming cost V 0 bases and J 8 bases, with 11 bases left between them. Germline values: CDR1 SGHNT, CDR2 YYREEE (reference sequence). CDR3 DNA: TGTGCCAGCAGCTTGGGCGGACCGCGGGGCTACACCTTC. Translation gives CASSLGGPRGYTF. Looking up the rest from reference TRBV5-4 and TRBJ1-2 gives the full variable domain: ETGVTQSPTHLIKTRGQQVTLRCSSQSGHNTVSWYQQALGQGPQFIFQYYREEENGRGNFPPRFSGLQFPNYSSELNVNALELDDSALYLCASSLGGPRGYTFGSGTRLTVV.

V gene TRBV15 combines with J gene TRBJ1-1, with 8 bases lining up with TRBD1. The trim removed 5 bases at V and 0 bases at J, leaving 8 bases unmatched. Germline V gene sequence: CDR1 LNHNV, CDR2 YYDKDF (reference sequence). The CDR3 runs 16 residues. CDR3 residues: CATSGDRGRMNTEAFF. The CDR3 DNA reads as TGTGCCACCAGCGGCGACAGGGGCCGTATGAACACTGAAGCTTTCTTT.

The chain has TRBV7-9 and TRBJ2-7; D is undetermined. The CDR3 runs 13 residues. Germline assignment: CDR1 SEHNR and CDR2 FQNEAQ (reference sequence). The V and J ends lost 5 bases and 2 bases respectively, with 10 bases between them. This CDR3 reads CASSPLMAYEQYF. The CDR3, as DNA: TGTGCCAGCAGCCCGCTTATGGCCTACGAGCAGTACTTC.

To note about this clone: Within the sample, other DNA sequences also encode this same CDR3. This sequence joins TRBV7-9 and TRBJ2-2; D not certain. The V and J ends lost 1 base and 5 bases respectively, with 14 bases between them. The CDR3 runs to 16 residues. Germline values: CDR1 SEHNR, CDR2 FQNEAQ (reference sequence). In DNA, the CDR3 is TGTGCCAGCAGCTTAGTTATGACGGTGAATACCGGGGAGCTGTTTTTT. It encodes CASSLVMTVNTGELFF.

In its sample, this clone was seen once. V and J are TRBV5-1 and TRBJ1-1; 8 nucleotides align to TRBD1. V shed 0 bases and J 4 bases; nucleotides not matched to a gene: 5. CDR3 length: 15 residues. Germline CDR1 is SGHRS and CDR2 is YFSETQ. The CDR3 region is CASSLGQGLITEAFF. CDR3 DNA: TGCGCCAGCAGCTTGGGACAGGGGTTGATCACTGAAGCTTTCTTT.

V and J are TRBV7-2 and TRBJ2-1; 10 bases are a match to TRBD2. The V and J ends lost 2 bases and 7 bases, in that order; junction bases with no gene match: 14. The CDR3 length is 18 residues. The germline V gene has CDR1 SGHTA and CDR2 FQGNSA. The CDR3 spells CASSLTLAPSGRGNEQFF. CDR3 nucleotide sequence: TGTGCCAGCAGCTTAACCCTCGCTCCTAGCGGGAGAGGGAATGAGCAGTTCTTC.

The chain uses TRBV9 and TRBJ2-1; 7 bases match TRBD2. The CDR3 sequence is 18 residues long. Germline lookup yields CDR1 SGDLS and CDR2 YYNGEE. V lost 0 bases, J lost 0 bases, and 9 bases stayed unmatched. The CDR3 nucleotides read TGTGCCAGCAGCGTAGGGGCAGGAGGCGGGAGCTCCTACAATGAGCAGTTCTTC. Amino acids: CASSVGAGGGSSYNEQFF.